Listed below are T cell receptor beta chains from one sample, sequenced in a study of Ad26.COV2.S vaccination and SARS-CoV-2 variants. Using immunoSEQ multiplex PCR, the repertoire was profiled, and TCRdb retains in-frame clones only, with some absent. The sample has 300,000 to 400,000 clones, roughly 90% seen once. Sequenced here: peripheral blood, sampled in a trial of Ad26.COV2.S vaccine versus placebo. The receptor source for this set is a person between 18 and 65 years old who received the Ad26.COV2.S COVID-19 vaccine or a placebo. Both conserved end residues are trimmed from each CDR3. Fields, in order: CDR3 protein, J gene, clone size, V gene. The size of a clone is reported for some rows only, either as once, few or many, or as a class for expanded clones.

ASSYLAGAGTGELF,TRBJ2-2,once,TRBV6-5
ASSQTANVLT,TRBJ2-6,.,TRBV3-1/TRBV3-2
ASSFFRDTEAF,TRBJ1-1,.,TRBV27
ASSLAGEANYGYT,TRBJ1-2,few,TRBV7-2
ASSIPGLFLNTEAF,TRBJ1-1,.,TRBV19
ASSVGFGSYEQY,TRBJ2-7,.,TRBV9
ASSLQAGLNNEQF,TRBJ2-1,.,TRBV7-2
AGAQQGTGELF,TRBJ2-2,.,TRBV18
ASSLGGTIHGTEAF,TRBJ1-1,.,TRBV11-2
ASSRGAPRGYGYT,TRBJ1-2,.,TRBV6-2/TRBV6-3
ASSGGQGSYTEAF,TRBJ1-1,.,TRBV5-4
ATSRGPLSAEAF,TRBJ1-1,.,TRBV15
ASSSALAGELF,TRBJ2-2,.,TRBV5-4
ASSSPSTSETQY,TRBJ2-5,.,TRBV6-5
AWSRTGTSGLNIQY,TRBJ2-4,.,TRBV30
ASSEGTANTEAF,TRBJ1-1,.,TRBV18
ATHGTGSTEAF,TRBJ1-1,.,TRBV6-5
ASSPSGAYGYT,TRBJ1-2,.,TRBV11-2